Given below is one T cell receptor (beta chain) in context. This clonotype has only a few counts. Its antigen is still unknown. Per-base qualities were not stored, and no clone one base away is much larger. These data are taken from a study of T cells in Graves' hyperthyroidism and ophthalmopathy (dated by TCRdb to the late 2010s). For the wider study: Peripheral blood was sampled at the time of initial diagnosis, prior to any treatment. The approximately 100 discovery patients were randomly divided into training and test sets at a 7:3 ratio. Prospective prediction of ophthalmopathy was tested in an independent validation cohort of fewer than 20 hyperthyroidism patients and around 16 patients who later progressed to ophthalmopathy. TCR V-J signatures able to tell the groups apart were searched for in a discovery cohort of 90 to 100 patients, of whom about 40 had Graves' ophthalmopathy and about 60 had stable Graves' hyperthyroidism. Thyroid tissue and blood T-cell repertoires from six Graves' hyperthyroidism patients were also compared in the study. Once sampling was done, hyperthyroidism patients were given methimazole at a starting dose of 30 mg daily, whereas ophthalmopathy patients were given high-dose intravenous methylprednisolone. The paper describes TCR Vbeta CDR3 sequencing of 135 peripheral blood samples, made up of 43 ophthalmopathy patients, 70 to 75 hyperthyroidism patients and around 17 progressor patients.

Findings and caveats that apply to the study as a whole: Blood samples also contained most of the expanded thyroid clonotypes (frequency above 0.001), which suggests that blood repertoires may reflect thyroid immune responses. Sample size was not statistically predetermined, and blinding of investigators to group allocation was not performed. A 13 V-J signature model separated ophthalmopathy from stable hyperthyroidism, with 87.88% sensitivity and roughly 82% specificity in cross-validation and 80%/75% in testing. During validation, the model predicted progression to ophthalmopathy a median of around six months ahead of onset, with 70.59% sensitivity and 72% to 80% specificity.

The CDR3 starts with the cysteine, ends with the phenylalanine, and has 15 residues. Just the 45-base CDR3 DNA is kept, in frame starting at base 1. The CDR1 and CDR2 encoded by the germline V gene (reference sequence) are MNHEY and SMNVEV. Trimming removed 0 bases from V and 3 bases from J; the gene matches leave 2 bases unexplained. The TCR beta CDR3 regions were amplified from the RNA transcripts. A first-round RT-PCR of the TCR CDR3 used the HTBI primer set with the Qiagen OneStep RT-PCR kit. The libraries were constructed in a second round of multiplex PCR and then size-selected and purified. The libraries were sequenced on an Illumina HiSeq2000 using paired-end 100 bp reads. Turning to the authors' computational methods: Raw data were processed with SOAPnuke, discarding reads with adapters, uncalled bases, mean Phred below 15, or no exact constant-primer or identifier match. High-quality paired reads were merged with COPE v1.2.5, and unique nucleotide sequences were defined as clonotypes. Clonotypes were aligned to IMGT TRBV, TRBD and TRBJ reference segments using MiTCR v1.1. The analysis was restricted to V-J combinations with a frequency above 0.0001, which together covered 99% to 99.2% of the repertoires. The TCS score was defined as the ratio of F50 (clonal expansion) to E x V (chaos), calculated using BLOSUM62-based TCRdist between CDR3 peptides within each V-J. Welch's t-statistics and random forest reduced fewer than 600 V-J features to fewer than 15, which were used in a naive Bayes classifier (R e1071). The raw public data were reprocessed by TCRdb itself: fastp quality trimming at Q25, MiXCR clonotype calling, in-frame beta chains only. Each record represents a unique CDR3 protein, reported with the most common genes and DNA among its rows. Clone size and V and J calls follow TCRdb, not the original study. This sample comprises fewer than 400,000 distinct CDR3 sequences, more than 15% of them detected only once. 28% of the sample rests with the top ten.

Hyperthyroidism patients were newly diagnosed, had a disease duration of under 2 months, and were aged 18 to 65 years. Any patient with an uncontrolled infection, another autoimmune disease, pregnancy or lactation was excluded. Diagnoses were established on the basis of clinical symptoms, serum thyroxine and TRAb, thyroid ultrasound, and orbital computed tomography. For progressor patients, blood was drawn at the first diagnosis of hyperthyroidism, before any ophthalmopathy symptoms had appeared. PBMCs were isolated from 7.5 to 10 ml of fresh peripheral blood by Ficoll-Paque density gradient centrifugation. Progressor patients were first diagnosed with Graves' hyperthyroidism and then developed ophthalmopathy during follow-up. Total RNA was extracted using Trizol reagent, and RNA quality was assessed on an Agilent 2100 Bioanalyzer.

The receptor chain draws on TRBV27 and TRBJ2-3; 8 of the junction bases match TRBD2. The material sequenced was blood. This clonotype was obtained from a young woman with Graves' hyperthyroidism that later progressed to Graves' ophthalmopathy. CDR3 sequence: CASSLSRGGTDTQYF. The bases read TGTGCCAGCAGTTTATCCCGGGGGGGGACAGATACGCAGTATTTT.